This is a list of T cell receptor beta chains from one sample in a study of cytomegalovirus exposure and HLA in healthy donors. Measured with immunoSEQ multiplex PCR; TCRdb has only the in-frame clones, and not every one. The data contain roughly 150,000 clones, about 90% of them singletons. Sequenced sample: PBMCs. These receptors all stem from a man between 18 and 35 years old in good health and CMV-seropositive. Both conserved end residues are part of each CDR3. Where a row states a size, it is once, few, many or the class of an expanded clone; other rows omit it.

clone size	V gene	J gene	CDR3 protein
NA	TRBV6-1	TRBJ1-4	CASSEHGTVNEKLFF
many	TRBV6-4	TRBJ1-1	CASSDGTGGTEAFF
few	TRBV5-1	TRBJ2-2	CASSLAPGNTGELFF
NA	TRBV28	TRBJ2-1	CASGGLVLAEYNEQFF
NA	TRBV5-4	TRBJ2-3	CASSSSGGTDTQYF
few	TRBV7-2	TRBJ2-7	CASSLAAGSYEQYF
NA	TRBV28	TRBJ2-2	CASSSGQAIHGELFF
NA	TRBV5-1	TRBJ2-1	CASSAGTGSSYNEQFF
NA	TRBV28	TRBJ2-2	CASSLTGQGAIGELFF
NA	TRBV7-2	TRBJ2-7	CASSLRLPSYEQYF
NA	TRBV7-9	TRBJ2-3	CASSFSGGSRTSSTDTQYF
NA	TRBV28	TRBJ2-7	CASSWDRGLRSYEQYF
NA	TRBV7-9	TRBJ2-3	CASSPFAASGSSDTQYF
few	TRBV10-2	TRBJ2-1	CASTRQGIYNEQFF
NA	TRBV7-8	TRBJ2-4	CASSPLIVTAKNIQYF
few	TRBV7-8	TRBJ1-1	CASSLGTGFLNTEAFF
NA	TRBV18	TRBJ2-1	CASSLTGTSLYNEQFF
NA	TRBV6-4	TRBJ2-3	CASSDSGRAADTQYF
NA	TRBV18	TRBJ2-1	CASSPPESPYNEQFF
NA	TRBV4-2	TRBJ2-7	CASRPSGNYEQYF
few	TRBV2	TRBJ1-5	CASSDSGDQPQHF
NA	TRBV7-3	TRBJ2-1	CASSPMTSWEGRVHEQFF
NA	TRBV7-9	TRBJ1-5	CASSPPGTSQPQHF
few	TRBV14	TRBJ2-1	CASSHTQTGGPRDNEQFF
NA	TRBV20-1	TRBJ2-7	CSASRSYEQYF
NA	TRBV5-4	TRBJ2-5	CASSLEAASGRETQYF
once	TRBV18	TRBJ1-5	CASSPGQGRQPQHF
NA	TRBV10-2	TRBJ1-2	CASSVPGQGQYGYTF
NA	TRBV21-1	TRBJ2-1	CASSKVMASGDYNEQFF
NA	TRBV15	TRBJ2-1	CATGLAGAREQFF
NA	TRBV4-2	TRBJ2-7	CASSQVGTSGVYEQYF
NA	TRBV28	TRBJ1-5	CASSQAGYSNQPQHF
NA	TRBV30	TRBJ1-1	CAWSPWNTEAFF
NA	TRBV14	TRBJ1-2	CASSLQGFGGYTF
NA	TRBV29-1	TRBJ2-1	CSVEDRSLSGSYNEQFF
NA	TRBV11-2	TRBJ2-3	CASSWPAGGAQYF
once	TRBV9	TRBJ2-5	CASSLREGGSGETQYF
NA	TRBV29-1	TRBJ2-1	CSVWTGGHEQFF
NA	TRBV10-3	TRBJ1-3	CAIRWTGTSGNTIYF
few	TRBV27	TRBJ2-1	CASSGGPSYNEQFF